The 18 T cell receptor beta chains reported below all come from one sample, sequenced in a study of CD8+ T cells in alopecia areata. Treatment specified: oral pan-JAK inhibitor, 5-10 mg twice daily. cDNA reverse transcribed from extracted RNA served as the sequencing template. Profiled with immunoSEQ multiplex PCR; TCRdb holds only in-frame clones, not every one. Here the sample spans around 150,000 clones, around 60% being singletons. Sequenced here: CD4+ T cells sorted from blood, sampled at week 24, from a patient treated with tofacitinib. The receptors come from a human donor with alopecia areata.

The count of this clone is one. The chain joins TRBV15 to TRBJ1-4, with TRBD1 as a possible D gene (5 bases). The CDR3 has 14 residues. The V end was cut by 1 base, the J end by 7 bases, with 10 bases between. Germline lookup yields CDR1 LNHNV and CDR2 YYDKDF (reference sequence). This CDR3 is CATSRVPGSEKLFF. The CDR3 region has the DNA TGTGCCACCAGCAGAGTACCAGGGTCTGAAAAACTGTTTTTT.

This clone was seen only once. The CDR3: CASSQTALNTGELFF. The CDR3 nucleotides are TGTGCCAGCAGCCAAACCGCCCTAAACACCGGGGAGCTGTTTTTT. The chain joins TRBV9 to TRBJ2-2; D is unresolved. Germline values: CDR1 SGDLS, CDR2 YYNGEE. The CDR3 sequence is 15 residues long. The germline V and J ends were trimmed by 4 bases and 2 bases, with 12 bases remaining between them.

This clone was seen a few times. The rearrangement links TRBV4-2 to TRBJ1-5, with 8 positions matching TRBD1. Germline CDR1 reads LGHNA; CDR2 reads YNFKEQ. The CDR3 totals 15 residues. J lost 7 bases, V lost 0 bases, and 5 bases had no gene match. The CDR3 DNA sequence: TGTGCCAGCAGCCAAGAGGCTGGACAGGGCCAGCCCCAGCATTTT. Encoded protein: CASSQEAGQGQPQHF.

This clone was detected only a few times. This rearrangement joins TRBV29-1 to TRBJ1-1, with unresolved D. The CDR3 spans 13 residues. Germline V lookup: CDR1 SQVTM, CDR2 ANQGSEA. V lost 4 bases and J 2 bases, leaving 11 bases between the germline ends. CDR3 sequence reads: CSVGPLRNTEAFF. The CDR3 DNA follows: TGCAGCGTTGGTCCACTAAGAAACACTGAAGCTTTCTTT. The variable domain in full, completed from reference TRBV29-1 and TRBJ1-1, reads SAVISQKPSRDICQRGTSLTIQCQVDSQVTMMFWYRQQPGQSLTLIATANQGSEATYESGFVIDKFPISRPNLTFSTLTVSNMSPEDSSIYLCSVGPLRNTEAFFGQGTRLTVV.

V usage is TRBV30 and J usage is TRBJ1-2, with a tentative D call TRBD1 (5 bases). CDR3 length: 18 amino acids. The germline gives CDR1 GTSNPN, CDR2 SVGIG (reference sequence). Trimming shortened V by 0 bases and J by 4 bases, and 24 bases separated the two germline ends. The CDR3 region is CAWSVPSGGVSPSYGYTF. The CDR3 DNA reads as TGTGCCTGGAGTGTACCCTCTGGAGGGGTCAGCCCAAGCTATGGCTACACCTTC.

This CDR3 is CASSPHRGQISTDTQYF. The CDR3 DNA follows: TGTGCCAGCAGTCCACACAGGGGGCAAATTAGCACAGATACGCAGTATTTT. This chain connects TRBV27 to TRBJ2-3; TRBD1 agrees at 9 bases. V trimming: 5 bases; J trimming: 0 bases; junction bases outside the gene matches: 9. The germline V gene has CDR1 MNHEY and CDR2 SMNVEV (reference sequence). CDR3 length: 17 amino acids.

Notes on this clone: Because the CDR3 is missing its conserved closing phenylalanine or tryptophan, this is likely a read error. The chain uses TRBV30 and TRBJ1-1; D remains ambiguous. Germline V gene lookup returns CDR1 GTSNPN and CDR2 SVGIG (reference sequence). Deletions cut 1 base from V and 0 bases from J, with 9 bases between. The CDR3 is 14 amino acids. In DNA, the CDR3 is TGTGCCTGGAGTGGGACCGGTTTGAACACTGAAGCTTTCTCT. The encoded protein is CAWSGTGLNTEAFS.

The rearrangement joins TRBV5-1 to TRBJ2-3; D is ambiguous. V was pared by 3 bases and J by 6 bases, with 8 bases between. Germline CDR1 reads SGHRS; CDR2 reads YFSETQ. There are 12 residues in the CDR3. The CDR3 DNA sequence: TGCGCCAGCAGCTCAGGTTCGGATACGCAGTATTTT. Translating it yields CASSSGSDTQYF.

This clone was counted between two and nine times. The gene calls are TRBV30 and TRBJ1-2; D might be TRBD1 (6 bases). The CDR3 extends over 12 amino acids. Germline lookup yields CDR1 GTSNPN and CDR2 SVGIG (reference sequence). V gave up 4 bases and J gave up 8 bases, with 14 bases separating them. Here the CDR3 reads CAWTTTGYGYTF. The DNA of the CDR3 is TGTGCCTGGACCACCACAGGGTACGGCTACACCTTC.

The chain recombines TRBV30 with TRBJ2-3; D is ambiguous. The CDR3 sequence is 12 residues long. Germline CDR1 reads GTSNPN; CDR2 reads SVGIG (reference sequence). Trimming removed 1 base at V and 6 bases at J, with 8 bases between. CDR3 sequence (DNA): TGTGCCTGGAGTGCCCTATCGGATACGCAGTATTTT. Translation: CAWSALSDTQYF.

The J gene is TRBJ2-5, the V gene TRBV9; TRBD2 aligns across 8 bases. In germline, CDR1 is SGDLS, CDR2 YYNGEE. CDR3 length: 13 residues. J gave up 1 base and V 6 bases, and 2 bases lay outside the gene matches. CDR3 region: CASTGTSQETQYF. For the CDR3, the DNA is TGTGCCAGCACCGGGACTAGCCAAGAGACCCAGTACTTC.

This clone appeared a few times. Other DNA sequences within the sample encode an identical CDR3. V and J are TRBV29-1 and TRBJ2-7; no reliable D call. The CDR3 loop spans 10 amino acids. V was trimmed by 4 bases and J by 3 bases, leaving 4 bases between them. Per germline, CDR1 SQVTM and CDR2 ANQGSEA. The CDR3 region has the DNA TGCAGCGTTGGGGACTACGAGCAGTACTTC. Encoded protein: CSVGDYEQYF.

CDR3 DNA sequence: TGTGCCAGCAGCCCCCGCCCAGGGGGCGAAGGCTACACCTTC. Its protein is CASSPRPGGEGYTF. The chain employs TRBV9 and TRBJ1-2, with 8 bases aligning to TRBD1. The V gene end was trimmed by 4 bases and the J gene end by 8 bases; junction bases not matched to a gene: 10. The V gene's germline CDR1 is SGDLS and CDR2 YYNGEE. This CDR3 comprises 14 residues.

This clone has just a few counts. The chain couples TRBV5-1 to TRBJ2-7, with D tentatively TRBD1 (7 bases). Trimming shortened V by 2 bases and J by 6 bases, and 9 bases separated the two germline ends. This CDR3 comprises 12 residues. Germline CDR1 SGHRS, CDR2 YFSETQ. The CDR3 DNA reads TGCGCCAGCAGCTTTCAGGGGGGCGAGCAGTACTTC. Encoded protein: CASSFQGGEQYF.

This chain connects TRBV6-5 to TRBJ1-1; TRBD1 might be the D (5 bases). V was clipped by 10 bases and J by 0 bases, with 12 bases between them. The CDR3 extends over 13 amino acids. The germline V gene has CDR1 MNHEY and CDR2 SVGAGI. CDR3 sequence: CATGSGMNTEAFF. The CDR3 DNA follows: TGTGCCACAGGGTCAGGGATGAACACTGAAGCTTTCTTT.

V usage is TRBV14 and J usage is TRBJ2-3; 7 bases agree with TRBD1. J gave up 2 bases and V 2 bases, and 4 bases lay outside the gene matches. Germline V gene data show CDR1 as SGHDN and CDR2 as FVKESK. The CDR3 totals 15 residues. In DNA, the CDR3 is TGTGCCAGCAGCCAAAACAGGGGTTACACAGATACGCAGTATTTT. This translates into CASSQNRGYTDTQYF.

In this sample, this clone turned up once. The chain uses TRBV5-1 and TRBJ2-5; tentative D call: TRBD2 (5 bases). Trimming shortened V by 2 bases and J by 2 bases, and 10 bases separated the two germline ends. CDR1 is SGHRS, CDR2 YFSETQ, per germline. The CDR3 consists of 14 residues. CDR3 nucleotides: TGCGCCAGCAGCTTCACGGGGTTACAAGAGACCCAGTACTTC. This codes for CASSFTGLQETQYF. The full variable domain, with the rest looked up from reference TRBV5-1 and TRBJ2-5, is KAGVTQTPRYLIKTRGQQVTLSCSPISGHRSVSWYQQTPGQGLQFLFEYFSETQRNKGNFPGRFSGRQFSNSRSEMNVSTLELGDSALYLCASSFTGLQETQYFGPGTRLLVL.

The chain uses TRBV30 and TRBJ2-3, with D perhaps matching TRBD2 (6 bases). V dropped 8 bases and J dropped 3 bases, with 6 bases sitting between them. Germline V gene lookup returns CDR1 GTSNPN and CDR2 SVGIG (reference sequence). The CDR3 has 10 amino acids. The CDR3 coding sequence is TGTGCCGCGGGGACAGATACGCAGTATTTT. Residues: CAAGTDTQYF.